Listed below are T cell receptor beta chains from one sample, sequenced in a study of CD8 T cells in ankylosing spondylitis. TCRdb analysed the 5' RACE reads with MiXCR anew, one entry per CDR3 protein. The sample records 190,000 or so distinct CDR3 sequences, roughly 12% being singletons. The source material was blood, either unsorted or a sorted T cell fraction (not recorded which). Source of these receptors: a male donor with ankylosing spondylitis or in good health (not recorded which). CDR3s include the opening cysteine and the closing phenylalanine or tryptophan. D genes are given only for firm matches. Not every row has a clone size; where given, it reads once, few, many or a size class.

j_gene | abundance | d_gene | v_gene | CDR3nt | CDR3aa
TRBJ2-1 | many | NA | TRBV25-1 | TGTGCCAGCAGTGAATATAGACCCGACAGCTTGAGCTCCTACAATGAGCAGTTCTTC | CASSEYRPDSLSSYNEQFF
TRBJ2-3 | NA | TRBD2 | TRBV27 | TGTGCCAGCAGTCCACCGACTAGCGGGGGGGATGGAGATACGCAGTATTTT | CASSPPTSGGDGDTQYF
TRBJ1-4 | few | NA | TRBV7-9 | TGTGCCAGCAGCTGGTCTGTGATGAATGAAAAACTGTTTTTT | CASSWSVMNEKLFF
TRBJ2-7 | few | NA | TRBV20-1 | TGCAGTGCTACTCTGAATATCCAATCCTACGAGCAGTACTTC | CSATLNIQSYEQYF
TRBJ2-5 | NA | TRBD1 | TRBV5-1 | TGCGCCAGCAGCTCATACAGGGGAATAGGCGAGACCCAGTACTTC | CASSSYRGIGETQYF
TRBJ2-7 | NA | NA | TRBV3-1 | TGTGCCAGCAGCTACACCGACGCTGGCTCCTACGAGCAGTACTTC | CASSYTDAGSYEQYF
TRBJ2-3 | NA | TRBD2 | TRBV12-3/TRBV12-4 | TGTGCCAGCAGCTCCATCGGAGCGGGGGGTATCACAGATACGCAGTATTTT | CASSSIGAGGITDTQYF
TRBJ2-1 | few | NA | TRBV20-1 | TGCAGTGCTTTGGGCGATTACAATGAGCAGTTCTTC | CSALGDYNEQFF
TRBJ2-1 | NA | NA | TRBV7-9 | TGTGCCAGCAGCTTAGTCGACTCGTACAATGAGCAGTTCTTC | CASSLVDSYNEQFF
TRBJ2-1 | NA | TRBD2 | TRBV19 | TGTGCCAGTAGTACGCTCCCGGGACTAGCGAGGAATGAGCAGTTCTTC | CASSTLPGLARNEQFF
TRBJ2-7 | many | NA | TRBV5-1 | TGCGCCAGCAGCCTCTCAGGGTGGGGATACGAGCAGTACTTC | CASSLSGWGYEQYF